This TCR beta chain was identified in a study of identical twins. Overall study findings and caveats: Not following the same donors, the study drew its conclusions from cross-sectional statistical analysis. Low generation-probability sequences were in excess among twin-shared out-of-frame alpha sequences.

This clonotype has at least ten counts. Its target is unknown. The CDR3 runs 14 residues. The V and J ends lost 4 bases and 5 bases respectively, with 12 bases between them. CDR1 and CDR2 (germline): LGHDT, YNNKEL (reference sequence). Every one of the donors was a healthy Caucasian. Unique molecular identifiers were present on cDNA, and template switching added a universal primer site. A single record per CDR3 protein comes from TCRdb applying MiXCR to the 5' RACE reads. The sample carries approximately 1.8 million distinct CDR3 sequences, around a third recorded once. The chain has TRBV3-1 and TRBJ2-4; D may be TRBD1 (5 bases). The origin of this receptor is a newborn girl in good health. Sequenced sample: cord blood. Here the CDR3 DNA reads TGTGCCAGCAGCCCTCCGACAGTACAAAACATTCAGTACTTC. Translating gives CASSPPTVQNIQYF.